The next 21 T cell receptor beta chains were all read from a single sample in a study of cytomegalovirus exposure and HLA in healthy donors. Vbeta (60) and Jbeta (13) primers were used in the PCR. Repertoires were generated with immunoSEQ multiplex PCR, while TCRdb's copy carries only in-frame clones and drops some. The sample shows 250,000 to 350,000 clones, roughly 89% of them seen only once. The sequenced sample was PBMCs. These TCRs come from a man in his forties or fifties in good health and CMV-seropositive.

The chain carries TRBV7-6 and TRBJ1-1; 7 bases are a match to TRBD1. CDR3 length: 15 residues. Germline V gives CDR1 SGHVS, CDR2 FNYEAQ. The ends lost 0 bases at V and 5 bases at J; junction bases unmatched: 6. CDR3 residues: CASSLAGTGETEAFF. For the CDR3, the DNA is TGTGCCAGCAGCTTAGCTGGAACAGGGGAGACTGAAGCTTTCTTT.

The gene calls are TRBV2 and TRBJ2-7; the match to TRBD2 covers 8 bases. The CDR3 is 14 amino acids. After removal of 4 bases from V and 2 bases from J, the junction contained 4 bases not matched to a gene. Germline CDR1 reads SNHLY; CDR2 reads FYNNEI. The CDR3 loop reads CASSAGSGTYEQYF. CDR3 bases: TGTGCCAGCAGTGCGGGTAGCGGGACCTACGAGCAGTACTTC.

The chain has TRBV27 and TRBJ2-7, with 8 bases lining up with TRBD1. Trimming at V came to 5 bases and at J to 0 bases, leaving 18 bases not matched to a gene. This CDR3 has 19 amino acids. Per the germline V gene, CDR1 is MNHEY and CDR2 is SMNVEV (reference sequence). The CDR3 DNA follows: TGTGCCAGCAGTGCCCCCCGGACAGGGCACCTTTTCTTCTCCTACGAGCAGTACTTC. Translated: CASSAPRTGHLFFSYEQYF.

The V call is TRBV27, the J call TRBJ2-1; 7 bases map to TRBD1. Germline CDR1 and CDR2: MNHEY and SMNVEV (reference sequence). After removal of 6 bases from V and 6 bases from J, the junction contained 5 bases not matched to a gene. This CDR3 is built from 13 residues. The CDR3 DNA reads as TGTGCCAGCAGCGACAGGGTCCGCAATGAGCAGTTCTTC. Protein sequence: CASSDRVRNEQFF.

The table lists this clone with a few counts. The junction does not match germline at one end; this may be a read error. The chain combines TRBV5-6 with TRBJ2-7; 7 bases map to TRBD1. This CDR3 has 11 residues. CDR1 and CDR2 from the germline V gene are SGHDT and YYEEEE. DNA of the CDR3: TGTGCCAGCAGCCTGAATTCGGGACAGTCCTTC. Amino acid sequence: CASSLNSGQSF. Full variable domain (rest looked up from reference TRBV5-6 and TRBJ2-7): DAGVTQSPTHLIKTRGQQVTLRCSPKSGHDTVSWYQQALGQGPQFIFQYYEEEERQRGNFPDRFSGHQFPNYSSELNVNALLLGDSALYLCASSLNSGQSFGPGTRLTVT.

Points on this clone: This sample includes further DNA sequences coding for the same CDR3. This chain links TRBV2 with TRBJ2-7; 10 bases line up with TRBD2. V dropped 4 bases and J dropped 2; count of bases not matched to a gene: 5. CDR1 and CDR2 (germline): SNHLY, FYNNEI. CDR3 size: 15 residues. The CDR3 DNA follows: TGTGCCAGCAGTGGTCTAGCGGGGGACCCCTACGAGCAGTACTTC. Translating gives CASSGLAGDPYEQYF.

The gene calls are TRBV10-3 and TRBJ2-7, with TRBD1 identical over 7 bases. CDR1 is ENHRY, CDR2 SYGVKD, per germline. V dropped 0 bases and J dropped 2; count of bases not matched to a gene: 7. The CDR3 covers 16 residues. The CDR3 loop reads CAISESIETGPYEQYF. DNA for the CDR3: TGTGCCATCAGTGAGTCTATTGAGACAGGGCCCTACGAGCAGTACTTC.

V is TRBV2 and J is TRBJ2-5; 10 bases align to TRBD1. The CDR3 extends over 18 amino acids. V trimming: 1 base; J trimming: 0 bases; junction bases outside the gene matches: 8. From germline, CDR1 is SNHLY and CDR2 FYNNEI. CDR3 region: CASSEGVGQGTDQETQYF. In DNA, the CDR3 is TGTGCCAGCAGTGAAGGGGTGGGACAGGGGACCGACCAAGAGACCCAGTACTTC. Using reference TRBV2 and TRBJ2-5 for the parts outside the CDR3, the full variable domain is EPEVTQTPSHQVTQMGQEVILRCVPISNHLYFYWYRQILGQKVEFLVSFYNNEISEKSEIFDDQFSVERPDGSNFTLKIRSTKLEDSAMYFCASSEGVGQGTDQETQYFGPGTRLLVL.

This chain links TRBV27 with TRBJ2-1; TRBD2 agrees at 15 bases. From germline, CDR1 is MNHEY and CDR2 SMNVEV (reference sequence). V trimming: 5 bases; J trimming: 0 bases; junction bases outside the gene matches: 2. The CDR3 sequence is 17 residues long. DNA for the CDR3: TGTGCCAGCAGTGGGGGACTAGCGGGAGGCTCCTACAATGAGCAGTTCTTC. Its translation: CASSGGLAGGSYNEQFF.

The chain is built from TRBV30 and TRBJ1-4, with D maybe TRBD1 (6 bases). V lost 2 bases and J 0 bases, leaving 13 bases between the germline ends. The CDR3 has 16 amino acids. Germline CDR1 and CDR2: GTSNPN and SVGIG (reference sequence). CDR3 residues: CAWSRTEGATNEKLFF. For the CDR3, the DNA is TGTGCCTGGAGTAGGACAGAGGGAGCAACTAATGAAAAACTGTTTTTT.

V is TRBV29-1 and J is TRBJ2-4; TRBD1 matches 8 bases. CDR1 and CDR2 (germline): SQVTM, ANQGSEA. The length of the CDR3 is 13 residues. J was trimmed by 6 bases and V by 6 bases; bases with no gene match: 7. CDR3 nucleotide sequence: TGCAGCGTGGTTGGACAGGGATCAAACATTCAGTACTTC. It specifies CSVVGQGSNIQYF.

The chain uses TRBV28 and TRBJ1-1; D possibly corresponds to TRBD1 (6 bases). Germline V gene data show CDR1 as MDHEN and CDR2 as SYDVKM. The CDR3 is 14 residues long. Trimming shortened V by 6 bases and J by 5 bases, and 16 bases separated the two germline ends. The CDR3 protein is CASSPVGGQTEAFF. The CDR3 DNA is TGTGCCAGCAGCCCCGTGGGGGGGCAAACTGAAGCTTTCTTT.

The count of this clone is one. The V gene is TRBV27, the J gene TRBJ2-1, with a tentative D call TRBD2 (5 bases). CDR3 length equals 14 residues. V lost 2 bases to trimming and J lost 10 bases, with 15 bases between them. Germline V CDR1 and CDR2: MNHEY, SMNVEV (reference sequence). In nucleotides, the CDR3 is TGTGCCAGCAGTTTAGTCCCTAGCCTGGACGAGCAGTTCTTC. Translation gives CASSLVPSLDEQFF.

This clone was seen only once. The rearrangement joins TRBV18 to TRBJ2-6; the D is unclear. V was trimmed by 2 bases and J by 2 bases, leaving 10 bases between them. The CDR3 has 16 amino acids. Germline-derived CDR1 and CDR2 are KGHSH and LQKENI. CDR3 amino acids: CASSPTASTGANVLTF. The CDR3 DNA is TGTGCCAGCTCACCAACGGCTAGTACTGGGGCCAACGTCCTGACTTTC.

The genes are TRBV29-1 and TRBJ2-5; 10 nucleotides match TRBD1. The DNA end is more similar to TRBJ2-7, so the J call may be wrong. The CDR3 is 12 residues long. In germline, CDR1 is SQVTM, CDR2 ANQGSEA. This chain's CDR3 is CSVGQGAGEQYF. The CDR3 nucleotides read TGCAGCGTTGGACAGGGGGCAGGCGAGCAGTACTTC.

The V call is TRBV28, the J call TRBJ2-2, with 8 bases aligning to TRBD1. From germline, CDR1 is MDHEN and CDR2 SYDVKM. J lost 13 bases, V lost 2 bases, and 9 bases had no gene match. This CDR3 is 14 amino acids long. This CDR3 is CASSLGTGYGGLFF. The CDR3 DNA sequence: TGTGCCAGCAGTTTAGGGACAGGATACGGTGGGCTGTTTTTT.

The chain uses TRBV28 and TRBJ2-7; maybe TRBD1 (5 bases). The CDR3 length is 15 residues. Trimming stripped 7 bases from V and 4 bases from J, with 20 bases between. Germline V gene lookup returns CDR1 MDHEN and CDR2 SYDVKM. Written as DNA, the CDR3 is TGTGCCAGCACCGTCCAGGGAAATCTGTTTTACGAGCAGTACTTC. Protein product: CASTVQGNLFYEQYF. The full variable domain, with the rest looked up from reference TRBV28 and TRBJ2-7, is DVKVTQSSRYLVKRTGEKVFLECVQDMDHENMFWYRQDPGLGLRLIYFSYDVKMKEKGDIPEGYSVSREKKERFSLILESASTNQTSMYLCASTVQGNLFYEQYFGPGTRLTVT.

This clone was counted a few times. The genes are TRBV6-5 and TRBJ2-6, with TRBD2 as a possible D gene (6 bases). Looked up from germline, CDR1 is MNHEY and CDR2 is SVGAGI. The CDR3 sequence is 15 residues long. The V gene lost 2 bases and the J gene lost 4 bases, with 9 bases spanning the gap. Written as DNA, the CDR3 is TGTGCCAGCAGTTACGCGGGGCTCGGGGCCAACGTCCTGACTTTC. It translates to CASSYAGLGANVLTF.

J is TRBJ2-1 and V is TRBV7-2, with D possibly matching TRBD2 (6 bases). The CDR3 extends over 13 amino acids. Germline CDR1 SGHTA, CDR2 FQGNSA. Trimming shortened V by 6 bases and J by 5 bases, and 11 bases separated the two germline ends. CDR3 residues: CASRNSGDNEQFF. DNA for the CDR3: TGTGCCAGCAGGAATAGCGGAGACAATGAGCAGTTCTTC.

The chain joins TRBV5-1 to TRBJ2-5, with unresolved D. Trimming removed 2 bases from V and 5 bases from J, with 4 bases in between. Per germline, CDR1 SGHRS and CDR2 YFSETQ. This CDR3 has 11 amino acids. The CDR3 coding sequence is TGCGCCAGCAGCTTCCGGGAGACCCAGTACTTC. Its translation: CASSFRETQYF.

The genes are TRBV2 and TRBJ2-1; D is ambiguous. Trimming removed 8 bases from V and 0 bases from J, with 11 bases in between. This CDR3 is built from 14 residues. CDR1 is SNHLY and CDR2 is FYNNEI in the germline V gene. The CDR3 protein is CASAEIYSYNEQFF. CDR3 DNA sequence: TGTGCCAGCGCTGAGATTTACTCCTACAATGAGCAGTTCTTC.